One and the same sample provided the 6 T cell receptor beta chains below, sequenced in a study of molecular identifiers for immune sequencing clone quantification. TCRdb reprocessed the PCR reads via MiXCR and lists one record per CDR3 protein. The table records just under 65,000 distinct CDR3 sequences, 17% of them present only once. The sequenced sample was naive CD8+ T cells from blood, with Jurkat cell RNA spiked in. Subset: FACS-sorted CD8+CD4-CCR7+CD45RA+ naive T cells. The receptors originated from a human donor in good health. Some libraries in this study had Jurkat cell RNA spiked in.

At least ten counts were recorded for this clonotype. The chain employs TRBV29-1 and TRBJ2-7; 10 bases are shared with TRBD2. Trimming at V came to 0 bases and at J to 3 bases, leaving 2 bases not matched to a gene. The CDR3 runs 14 residues. From germline, CDR1 is SQVTM and CDR2 ANQGSEA. The CDR3 here is CSVEEASGSYEQYF. DNA of the CDR3: TGCAGCGTTGAAGAGGCTAGCGGGAGCTACGAGCAGTACTTC.

This clonotype was detected many times. The rearrangement links TRBV4-3 to TRBJ1-1, with TRBD1 as a possible D gene (5 bases). Between the trimmed V and J ends, which lost 7 bases and 0 bases, there was a span of 15 bases. Germline CDR1 is LGHNA and CDR2 is YSLEER. CDR3 size: 15 residues. The CDR3 here is CASNIITGLNTEAFF. DNA for the CDR3: TGCGCCAGCAACATCATCACAGGTCTGAACACTGAAGCTTTCTTT.

This clonotype was seen many times. V usage is TRBV11-2 and J usage is TRBJ2-1; D is ambiguous. The V gene's germline CDR1 is SGHAT and CDR2 FQNNGV. Trimming took 0 bases from V and 6 from J, leaving 3 bases between them. The length of the CDR3 is 12 residues. CDR3 residues: CASSLEVNEQFF. The DNA of the CDR3 is TGTGCCAGCAGCTTAGAGGTCAATGAGCAGTTCTTC.

This clonotype was seen many times. The chain is built from TRBV19 and TRBJ1-1; D not resolved. From germline, CDR1 is LNHDA and CDR2 SQIVND (reference sequence). V was clipped by 3 bases and J by 0 bases, with 20 bases between them. The CDR3 runs to 18 residues. CDR3 DNA sequence: TGTGCCAGTAGTATTGGCCCGGCCACTGCTAGCTTGAACACTGAAGCTTTCTTT. Its translation is CASSIGPATASLNTEAFF.

This chain connects TRBV5-1 to TRBJ2-7, with D possibly TRBD1 on 6 matching bases. This CDR3 is 14 amino acids long. The germline V and J ends were trimmed by 7 bases and 4 bases, with 18 bases remaining between them. Germline V lookup: CDR1 SGHRS, CDR2 YFSETQ. The CDR3 sequence: CASGNGQGIYEQYF. In DNA form, the CDR3 reads TGCGCCAGCGGCAACGGGCAGGGGATTTACGAGCAGTACTTC. The complete variable domain, with remaining parts taken from reference TRBV5-1 and TRBJ2-7, reads KAGVTQTPRYLIKTRGQQVTLSCSPISGHRSVSWYQQTPGQGLQFLFEYFSETQRNKGNFPGRFSGRQFSNSRSEMNVSTLELGDSALYLCASGNGQGIYEQYFGPGTRLTVT.

With respect to this clonotype: It may be a read error: a sequence one base away is much more abundant. The chain recombines TRBV11-2 with TRBJ2-1; D tentatively reads TRBD1 or TRBD2 (5 bases each). V was trimmed by 1 base and J by 7 bases, leaving 20 bases between them. There are 17 residues in the CDR3. CDR1 SGHAT and CDR2 FQNNGV come from the germline V gene. The CDR3, as DNA: TGTGCCAGCAGCTTAGTCCCCGTGGGGCATACTAGGAATGAGCAGTTCTTC. Translated, it gives CASSLVPVGHTRNEQFF.